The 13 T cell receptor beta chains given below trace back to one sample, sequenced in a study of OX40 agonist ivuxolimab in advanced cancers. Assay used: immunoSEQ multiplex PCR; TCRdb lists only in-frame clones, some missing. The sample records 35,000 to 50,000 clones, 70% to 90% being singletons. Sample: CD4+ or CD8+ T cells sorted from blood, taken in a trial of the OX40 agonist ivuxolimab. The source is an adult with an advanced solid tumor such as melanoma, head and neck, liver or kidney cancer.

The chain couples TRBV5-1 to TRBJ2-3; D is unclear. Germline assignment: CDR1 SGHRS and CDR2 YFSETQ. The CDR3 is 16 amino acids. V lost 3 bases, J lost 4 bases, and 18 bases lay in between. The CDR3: CASSSPPPLRADTQYF. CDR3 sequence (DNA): TGCGCCAGCAGCTCCCCCCCACCTCTGCGAGCAGATACGCAGTATTTT.

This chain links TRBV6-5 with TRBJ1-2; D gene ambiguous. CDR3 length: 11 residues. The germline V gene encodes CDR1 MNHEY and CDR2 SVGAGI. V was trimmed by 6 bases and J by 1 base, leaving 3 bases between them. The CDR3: CASSFNYGYTF. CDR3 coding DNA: TGTGCCAGCAGCTTTAACTATGGCTACACCTTC.

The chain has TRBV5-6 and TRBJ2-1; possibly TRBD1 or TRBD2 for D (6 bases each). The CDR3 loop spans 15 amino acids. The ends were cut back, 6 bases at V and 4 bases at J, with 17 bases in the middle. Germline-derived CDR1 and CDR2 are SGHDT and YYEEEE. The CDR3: CASNPRGDSYNEQFF. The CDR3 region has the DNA TGTGCCAGCAATCCGAGGGGGGATTCTTACAATGAGCAGTTCTTC.

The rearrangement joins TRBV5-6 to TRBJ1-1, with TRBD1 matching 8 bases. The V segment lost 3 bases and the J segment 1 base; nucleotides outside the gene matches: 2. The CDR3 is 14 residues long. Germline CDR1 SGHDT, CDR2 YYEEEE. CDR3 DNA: TGTGCCAGCAGCTCCGGGACAGGGAACACTGAAGCTTTCTTT. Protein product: CASSSGTGNTEAFF.

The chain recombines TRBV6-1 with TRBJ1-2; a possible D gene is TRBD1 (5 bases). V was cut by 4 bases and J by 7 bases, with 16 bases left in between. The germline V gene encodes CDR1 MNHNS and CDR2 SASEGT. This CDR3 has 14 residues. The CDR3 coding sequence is TGTGCCAGCAGTGCCTGGGACCGGAAGGTTGGCTACACCTTC. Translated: CASSAWDRKVGYTF.

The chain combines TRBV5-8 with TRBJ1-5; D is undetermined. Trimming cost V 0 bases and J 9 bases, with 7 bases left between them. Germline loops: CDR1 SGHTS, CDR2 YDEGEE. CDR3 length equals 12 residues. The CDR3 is CASSLGGGPQHF. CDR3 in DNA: TGTGCCAGCAGCTTGGGGGGTGGGCCCCAGCATTTT.

Here the CDR3 reads CASSLKNSHSNQPQHF. Here the CDR3 DNA reads TGTGCCAGCAGCTTGAAAAACAGCCATAGCAATCAGCCCCAGCATTTT. This chain uses TRBV5-6 with TRBJ1-5; D call uncertain. The CDR3 spans 16 residues. V shed 1 base and J shed 0 bases, with 11 bases lying between them. Looked up from germline, CDR1 is SGHDT and CDR2 is YYEEEE.

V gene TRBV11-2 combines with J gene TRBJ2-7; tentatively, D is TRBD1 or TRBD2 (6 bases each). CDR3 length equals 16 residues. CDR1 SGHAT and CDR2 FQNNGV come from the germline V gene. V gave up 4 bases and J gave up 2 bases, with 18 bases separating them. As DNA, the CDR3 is TGTGCCAGCAGCTCGCGGTCGACGGAGGGGGCCTACGAGCAGTACTTC. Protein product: CASSSRSTEGAYEQYF.

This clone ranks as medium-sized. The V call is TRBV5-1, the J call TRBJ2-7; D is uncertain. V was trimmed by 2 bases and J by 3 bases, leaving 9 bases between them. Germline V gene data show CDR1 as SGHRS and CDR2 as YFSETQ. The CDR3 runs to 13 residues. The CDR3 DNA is TGCGCCAGCAGCTTTGGGATACTCTACGAGCAGTACTTC. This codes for CASSFGILYEQYF. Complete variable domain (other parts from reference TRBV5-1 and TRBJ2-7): KAGVTQTPRYLIKTRGQQVTLSCSPISGHRSVSWYQQTPGQGLQFLFEYFSETQRNKGNFPGRFSGRQFSNSRSEMNVSTLELGDSALYLCASSFGILYEQYFGPGTRLTVT.

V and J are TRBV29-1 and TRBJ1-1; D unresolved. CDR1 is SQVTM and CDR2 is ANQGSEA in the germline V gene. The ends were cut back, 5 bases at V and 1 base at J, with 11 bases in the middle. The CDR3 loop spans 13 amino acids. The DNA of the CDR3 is TGCAGCGTTTTGTTCGAGACGAACACTGAAGCTTTCTTT. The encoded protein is CSVLFETNTEAFF.

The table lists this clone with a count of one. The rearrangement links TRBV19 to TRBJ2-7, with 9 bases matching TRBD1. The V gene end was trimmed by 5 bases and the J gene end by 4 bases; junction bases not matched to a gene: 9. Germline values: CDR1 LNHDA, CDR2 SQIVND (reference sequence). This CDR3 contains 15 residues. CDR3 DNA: TGTGCCAGTAGTCTGAGTTGGGACAGGGCATACGAGCAGTACTTC. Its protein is CASSLSWDRAYEQYF.

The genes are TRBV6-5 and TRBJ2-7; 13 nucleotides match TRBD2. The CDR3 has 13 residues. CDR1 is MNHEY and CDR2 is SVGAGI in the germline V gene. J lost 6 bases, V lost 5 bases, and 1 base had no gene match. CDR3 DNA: TGTGCCAGCAGTCGGACTAGCGGGAGCGAGCAGTACTTC. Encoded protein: CASSRTSGSEQYF.

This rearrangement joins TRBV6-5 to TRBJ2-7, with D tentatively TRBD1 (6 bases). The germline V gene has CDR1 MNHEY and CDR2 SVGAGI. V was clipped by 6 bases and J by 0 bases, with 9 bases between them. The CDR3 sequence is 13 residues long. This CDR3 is CASRETGSYEQYF. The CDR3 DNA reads TGTGCCAGCAGGGAGACAGGCTCCTACGAGCAGTACTTC.